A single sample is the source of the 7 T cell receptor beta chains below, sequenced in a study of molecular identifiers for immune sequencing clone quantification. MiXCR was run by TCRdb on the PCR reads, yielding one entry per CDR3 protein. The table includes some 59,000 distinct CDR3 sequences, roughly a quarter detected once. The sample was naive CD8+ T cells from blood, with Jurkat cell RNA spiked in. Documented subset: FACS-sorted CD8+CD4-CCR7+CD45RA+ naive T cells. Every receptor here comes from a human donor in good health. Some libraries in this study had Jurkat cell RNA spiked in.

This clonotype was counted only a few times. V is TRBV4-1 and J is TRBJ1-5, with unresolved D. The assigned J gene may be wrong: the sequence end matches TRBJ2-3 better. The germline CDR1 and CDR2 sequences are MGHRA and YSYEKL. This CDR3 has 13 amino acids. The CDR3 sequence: CASSLGFNQPQYF. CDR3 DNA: TGCGCCAGCAGCCTGGGATTCAATCAGCCCCAGTATTTT.

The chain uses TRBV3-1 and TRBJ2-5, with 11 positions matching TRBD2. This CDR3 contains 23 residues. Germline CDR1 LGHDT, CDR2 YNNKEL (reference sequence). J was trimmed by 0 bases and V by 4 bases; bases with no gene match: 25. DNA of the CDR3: TGTGCCAGCAGCCCATACCCCGAAAAACCGACTAGCGGGGACCCTTGGTACCAAGAGACCCAGTACTTC. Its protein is CASSPYPEKPTSGDPWYQETQYF.

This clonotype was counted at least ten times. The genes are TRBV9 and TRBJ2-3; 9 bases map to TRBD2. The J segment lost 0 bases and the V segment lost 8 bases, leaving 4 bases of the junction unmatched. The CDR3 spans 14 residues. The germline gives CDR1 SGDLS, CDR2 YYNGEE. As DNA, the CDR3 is TGTGCCAGGGGACTAGCAGAAAGCACAGATACGCAGTATTTT. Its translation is CARGLAESTDTQYF.

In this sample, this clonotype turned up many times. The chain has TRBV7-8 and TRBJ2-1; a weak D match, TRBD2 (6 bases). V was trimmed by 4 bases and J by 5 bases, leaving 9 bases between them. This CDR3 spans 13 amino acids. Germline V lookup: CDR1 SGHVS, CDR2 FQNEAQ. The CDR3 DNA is TGTGCCAGCAGCTCAGCGGGTCACAATGAGCAGTTCTTC. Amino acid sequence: CASSSAGHNEQFF.

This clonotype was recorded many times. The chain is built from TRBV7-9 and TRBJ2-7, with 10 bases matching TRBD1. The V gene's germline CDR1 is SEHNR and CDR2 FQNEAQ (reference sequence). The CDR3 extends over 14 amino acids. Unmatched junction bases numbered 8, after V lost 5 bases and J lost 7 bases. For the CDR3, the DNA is TGTGCCAGCAGCGATCGACAGGGGGCGAGGGAGCAGTACTTC. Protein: CASSDRQGAREQYF.

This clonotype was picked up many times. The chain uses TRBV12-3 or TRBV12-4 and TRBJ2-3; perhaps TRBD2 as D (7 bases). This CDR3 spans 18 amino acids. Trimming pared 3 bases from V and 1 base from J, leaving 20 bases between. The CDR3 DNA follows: TGTGCCAGCAGTTTCCTCCGGGGAGGGGGATCAGGCACAGATACGCAGTATTTT. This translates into CASSFLRGGGSGTDTQYF.

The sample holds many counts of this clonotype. In nucleotides, the CDR3 is TGCAGCGTAGGGCAGGGGTCGTCTGGAAACACCATATATTTT. It codes for CSVGQGSSGNTIYF. This chain links TRBV29-1 with TRBJ1-3; D might be TRBD1 (6 bases). This CDR3 is 14 amino acids long. V lost 6 bases, J lost 1 base, and 13 bases lay in between. Germline assignment: CDR1 SQVTM and CDR2 ANQGSEA.